The clone carrying this T cell receptor beta chain was detected many times. No antigen is known for it. Libraries used 2 million unsorted PBMCs kept frozen in RNAlater. The team produced cDNA through 5'RACE using 10-nucleotide random UMIs. TCRdb processed the 5' RACE reads anew with MiXCR; each CDR3 protein has one entry. The sample carries 32,000 or so distinct CDR3 sequences, 9.5% to 13% recorded once. This record belongs to a study of neurological immune-mediated disorders. General study results and limits: Expanded clones shared no identical CDR3 amino acid sequences across subjects, which suggested private TCR-beta repertoires in all groups.

Material: PBMCs. This receptor was obtained from a woman aged 60-75 years in good health.

The CDR3 DNA sequence: TGTGCCAGCAGCTTAGGGGGAGGGTTGGGGGGAGCTTTCTTT. Translated: CASSLGGGLGGAFF. The chain combines TRBV7-2 with TRBJ1-1; tentative D call: TRBD1 (5 bases). V was clipped by 1 base and J by 10 bases, with 16 bases between them. Germline V gene data show CDR1 as SGHTA and CDR2 as FQGNSA. This CDR3 comprises 14 residues.